The 20 T cell receptor beta chains given below trace back to one sample, sequenced in a study of OX40 agonist ivuxolimab in advanced cancers. The assay was immunoSEQ multiplex PCR, and TCRdb's table has in-frame clones only and misses some. The data hold about 33,000 clones, with about 88% observed a single time. The specimen was CD4+ or CD8+ T cells sorted from blood, collected in a trial of the OX40 agonist ivuxolimab. The receptor set was obtained from an adult with an advanced solid tumor such as melanoma, head and neck, liver or kidney cancer.

This rearrangement joins TRBV7-6 to TRBJ2-2; 7 nucleotides agree with TRBD1. V lost 5 bases, J lost 4 bases, and 7 bases stayed unmatched. Germline V gene lookup returns CDR1 SGHVS and CDR2 FNYEAQ. This CDR3 comprises 15 residues. The CDR3 sequence is CASSPNSGGTGELFF. Written as DNA, the CDR3 is TGTGCCAGCAGCCCCAACTCAGGGGGCACCGGGGAGCTGTTTTTT.

This chain links TRBV5-5 with TRBJ2-7; 10 bases map to TRBD2. V lost 2 bases to trimming and J lost 0 bases; unmatched junction nucleotides: 2. The germline CDR1 and CDR2 sequences are SGHKS and YYEKEE (reference sequence). The CDR3 spans 15 residues. The CDR3 is CASSLSSGSSYEQYF. CDR3 in DNA: TGTGCCAGCAGCTTATCTAGCGGGAGCTCCTACGAGCAGTACTTC.

The chain carries TRBV19 and TRBJ2-7; 9 bases are a match to TRBD1. Germline assignment: CDR1 LNHDA and CDR2 SQIVND (reference sequence). The CDR3 sequence is 14 residues long. V lost 6 bases and J lost 2; bases outside the gene matches: 5. This CDR3 is CASRGQGKAYEQYF. The CDR3 DNA sequence: TGTGCCAGTAGGGGACAGGGAAAAGCCTACGAGCAGTACTTC.

This sequence joins TRBV9 and TRBJ2-5; D is possibly TRBD2 (6 bases). The germline CDR1 and CDR2 sequences are SGDLS and YYNGEE. The length of the CDR3 is 17 residues. Trimming left V 4 bases short and J 1 base short, with 20 bases between. Here the CDR3 reads CASSPAHLRGGQETQYF. CDR3 coding DNA: TGTGCCAGCAGCCCCGCTCATCTGCGGGGTGGCCAAGAGACCCAGTACTTC.

The V and J genes are TRBV11-2 and TRBJ2-2; D gene uncertain. V lost 0 bases to trimming and J lost 2 bases, with 7 bases between them. Germline V gene lookup returns CDR1 SGHAT and CDR2 FQNNGV. The CDR3 runs to 15 residues. CDR3 sequence: CASSLDPTNTGELFF. DNA for the CDR3: TGTGCCAGCAGCTTAGACCCTACTAACACCGGGGAGCTGTTTTTT.

This sequence joins TRBV19 and TRBJ1-4; 7 bases map to TRBD1. This CDR3 is 14 amino acids long. Germline V gives CDR1 LNHDA, CDR2 SQIVND (reference sequence). J was trimmed by 8 bases and V by 3 bases; bases with no gene match: 6. In nucleotides, the CDR3 is TGTGCCAGTAGTATGAGACAGGGACGGGAAAAACTGTTTTTT. It is translated as CASSMRQGREKLFF.

This chain links TRBV7-6 with TRBJ2-7, with 9 bases matching TRBD2. Germline trimming cut 0 bases from V and 6 bases from J; bases unmatched to any gene: 9. Per the germline V gene, CDR1 is SGHVS and CDR2 is FNYEAQ. This CDR3 comprises 16 residues. CDR3 nucleotide sequence: TGTGCCAGCAGCTTAGCGGGAGCTAGCGGGGTCTTCGAGCAGTACTTC. This gives the protein CASSLAGASGVFEQYF.

As DNA, the CDR3 is TGTGCCTGGAGTGTAGGGGGGTGGGCTTTCTTT. It specifies CAWSVGGWAFF. The chain joins TRBV30 to TRBJ1-1; TRBD1 is a possible D gene (6 bases). Trimming took off 0 bases at V and 11 bases at J, with 10 bases between the two ends. The CDR3 loop spans 11 amino acids. Germline loops: CDR1 GTSNPN, CDR2 SVGIG (reference sequence).

This rearrangement joins TRBV7-6 to TRBJ1-1; tentatively, D is TRBD1 (5 bases). In germline, CDR1 is SGHVS, CDR2 FNYEAQ. Deletions cut 5 bases from V and 6 bases from J, with 16 bases between. This CDR3 has 14 residues. DNA of the CDR3: TGTGCCAGCAGCAGAAGAGGGATGGGGGCTGAAGCTTTCTTT. Translating it yields CASSRRGMGAEAFF. The full variable domain, in which reference TRBV7-6 and TRBJ1-1 provide the parts outside the CDR3, is GAGVSQSPRYKVTKRGQDVALRCDPISGHVSLYWYRQALGQGPEFLTYFNYEAQQDKSGLPNDRFSAERPEGSISTLTIQRTEQRDSAMYRCASSRRGMGAEAFFGQGTRLTVV.

V gene TRBV4-2 combines with J gene TRBJ2-2; no firm D call. Trimming removed 0 bases from V and 5 bases from J, with 13 bases in between. Germline assignment: CDR1 LGHNA and CDR2 YNFKEQ. CDR3 length: 16 residues. For the CDR3, the DNA is TGTGCCAGCAGCCAAGAAGTGGGTAGGAGTACCGGGGAGCTGTTTTTT. It translates to CASSQEVGRSTGELFF.

The chain uses TRBV19 and TRBJ2-3; 7 nucleotides align to TRBD2. The CDR3 runs to 15 residues. Trimming removed 5 bases from V and 4 bases from J; junction bases left unmatched: 9. Looked up from germline, CDR1 is LNHDA and CDR2 is SQIVND (reference sequence). The chain's CDR3 is CASSGRAGPSDTQYF. CDR3 nucleotide sequence: TGTGCCAGTAGTGGCCGAGCGGGGCCCTCAGATACGCAGTATTTT.

This rearrangement joins TRBV7-6 to TRBJ2-5; 7 nucleotides agree with TRBD2. Trimming removed 3 bases from V and 6 bases from J; junction bases left unmatched: 10. The CDR3 is 15 amino acids. Germline V gene data show CDR1 as SGHVS and CDR2 as FNYEAQ. For the CDR3, the DNA is TGTGCCAGCAGCTTCAAGGCGGGGGAGAGGAAGACCCAGTACTTC. Its protein is CASSFKAGERKTQYF.

This clone has only one observation. This chain connects TRBV10-3 to TRBJ2-7; TRBD2 aligns across 7 bases. J gave up 0 bases and V 5 bases, and 4 bases lay outside the gene matches. CDR1 and CDR2 from the germline V gene are ENHRY and SYGVKD. The CDR3 loop spans 14 amino acids. DNA of the CDR3: TGTGCCATCAGTATAAGCGGGGCCTCCTACGAGCAGTACTTC. Protein product: CAISISGASYEQYF.

V usage is TRBV5-1 and J usage is TRBJ1-5; D unclear. V was cut by 0 bases and J by 3 bases, with 4 bases left in between. CDR1 SGHRS and CDR2 YFSETQ come from the germline V gene. This CDR3 contains 13 residues. The CDR3 DNA reads as TGCGCCAGCAGCTTGGGTCCCAATCAGCCCCAGCATTTT. This translates into CASSLGPNQPQHF. The full variable domain, rest sourced from reference TRBV5-1 and TRBJ1-5, is KAGVTQTPRYLIKTRGQQVTLSCSPISGHRSVSWYQQTPGQGLQFLFEYFSETQRNKGNFPGRFSGRQFSNSRSEMNVSTLELGDSALYLCASSLGPNQPQHFGDGTRLSIL.

The rearrangement links TRBV6-1 to TRBJ2-6, with 7 bases fitting TRBD2. V gave up 0 bases and J gave up 2 bases; unmatched junction bases: 13. The CDR3 contains 20 residues. Germline CDR1 and CDR2: MNHNS and SASEGT. CDR3 sequence: CASSEAPRGVVGTGANVLTF. Here the CDR3 DNA reads TGTGCCAGCAGTGAAGCGCCTCGGGGGGTAGTGGGGACTGGGGCCAACGTCCTGACTTTC.

The chain couples TRBV11-2 to TRBJ1-6, with a possible D match to TRBD1 (6 bases). Trimming stripped 5 bases from V and 7 bases from J, with 12 bases between. CDR1 and CDR2 (germline): SGHAT, FQNNGV. The CDR3 consists of 14 residues. The CDR3, as DNA: TGTGCCAGCAGCAGGGACATTCAGAATTCACCCCTCCACTTT. It is translated as CASSRDIQNSPLHF.

The chain links TRBV6-6 to TRBJ1-1, with D uncertain. Germline V gene lookup returns CDR1 MNHNY and CDR2 SVGAGI (reference sequence). V was pared by 5 bases and J by 1 base, with 11 bases between. This CDR3 is built from 14 residues. The CDR3 DNA reads as TGTGCCAGCAGTCCGGAAAGGAGGAACACTGAAGCTTTCTTT. The encoded protein is CASSPERRNTEAFF.

J is TRBJ1-3 and V is TRBV9; D may be TRBD1 (5 bases). The CDR3 consists of 14 residues. Germline V CDR1 and CDR2: SGDLS, YYNGEE. The V gene lost 4 bases and the J gene lost 4 bases, with 12 bases spanning the gap. The CDR3 reads CASSSRQGGNTIYF. CDR3 nucleotides: TGTGCCAGCAGCTCCCGGCAGGGAGGAAACACCATATATTTT.

The chain combines TRBV7-5 with TRBJ1-3; TRBD1, the table's D call, lacks a check against the DNA. TRBV7-5 is given as a pseudogene. The CDR3 spans 13 residues. The CDR3 bases are TGTGTCAGAAGCCCGGGACAGTTCCTCGGCATATATTTT. This sequence encodes CVRSPGQFLGIYF.

This clone was found once. The chain combines TRBV28 with TRBJ1-5; a possible D gene is TRBD1 (5 bases). Germline CDR1 MDHEN, CDR2 SYDVKM. Trimming left V 3 bases short and J 2 bases short, with 17 bases between. This CDR3 spans 17 amino acids. The CDR3 loop is CASSFPSGLGGNQPQHF. In DNA form, the CDR3 reads TGTGCCAGCAGTTTTCCATCAGGTCTGGGGGGCAATCAGCCCCAGCATTTT.